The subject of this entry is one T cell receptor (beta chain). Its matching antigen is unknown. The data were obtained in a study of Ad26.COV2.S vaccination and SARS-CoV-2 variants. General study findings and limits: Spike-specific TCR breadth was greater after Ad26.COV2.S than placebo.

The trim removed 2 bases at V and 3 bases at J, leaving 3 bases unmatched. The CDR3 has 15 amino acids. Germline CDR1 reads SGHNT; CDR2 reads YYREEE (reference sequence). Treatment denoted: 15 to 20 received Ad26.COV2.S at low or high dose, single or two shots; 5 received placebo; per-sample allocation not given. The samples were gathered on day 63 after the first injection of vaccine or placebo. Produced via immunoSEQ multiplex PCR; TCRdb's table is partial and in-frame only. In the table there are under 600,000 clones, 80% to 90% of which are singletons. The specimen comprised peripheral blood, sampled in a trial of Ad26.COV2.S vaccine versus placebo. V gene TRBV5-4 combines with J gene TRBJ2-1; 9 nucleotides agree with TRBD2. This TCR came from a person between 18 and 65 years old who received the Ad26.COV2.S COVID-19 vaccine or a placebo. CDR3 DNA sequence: TGTGCCAGCAGCTTCGGGACTAGCCGCTACAATGAGCAGTTCTTC. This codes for CASSFGTSRYNEQFF.